The 31 T cell receptor beta chains below all came from one sample that was sequenced in a study of blood T cell repertoires in COVID-19. The table came from immunoSEQ multiplex PCR; TCRdb's copy has only in-frame clones and leaves some out. This table has tens of thousands of clones, approximately 80% appearing once. Specimen: peripheral blood. The receptors here all came from an older woman with acute or convalescent COVID-19.

The chain has TRBV7-9 and TRBJ1-1, with D tentatively TRBD1 (5 bases). Trimming took 5 bases from V and 4 from J, leaving 23 bases between them. The CDR3 has 17 amino acids. Germline loops: CDR1 SEHNR, CDR2 FQNEAQ (reference sequence). CDR3 loop: CASSGSGVILRGTEAFF. The CDR3 coding sequence is TGTGCCAGCAGCGGCTCGGGGGTTATTTTGAGAGGCACTGAAGCTTTCTTT.

This clone occurred a few times. V usage is TRBV9 and J usage is TRBJ1-4, with 7 nucleotides matching TRBD1. This CDR3 spans 16 amino acids. From germline, CDR1 is SGDLS and CDR2 YYNGEE. J was trimmed by 0 bases and V by 4 bases; bases with no gene match: 6. The CDR3 reads CASSTGQVTTNEKLFF. In DNA, the CDR3 is TGTGCCAGCAGCACCGGACAGGTTACAACTAATGAAAAACTGTTTTTT.

This clone appeared many times. The chain links TRBV5-6 to TRBJ1-1; no reliable D call. The CDR3 runs to 16 residues. Germline loops: CDR1 SGHDT, CDR2 YYEEEE. V was pared by 2 bases and J by 4 bases, with 18 bases between. CDR3 amino acids: CASSLALRLEVTEAFF. CDR3 nucleotides: TGTGCCAGCAGCTTAGCGCTGCGGCTGGAGGTCACTGAAGCTTTCTTT.

This sequence joins TRBV4-1 and TRBJ1-4; 8 bases line up with TRBD1. The CDR3 runs to 15 residues. The germline CDR1 and CDR2 sequences are MGHRA and YSYEKL. Germline trimming cut 3 bases from V and 5 bases from J; bases unmatched to any gene: 5. The CDR3 DNA reads TGCGCCAGCAGCCAGGGGGACAGGACAAATGAAAAACTGTTTTTT. Translation gives CASSQGDRTNEKLFF.

The J gene is TRBJ2-5, the V gene TRBV12-5; TRBD2 agrees at 11 bases. The trim removed 8 bases at V and 2 bases at J, leaving 1 base unmatched. CDR1 and CDR2 (germline): LGHNT, FRNRAP. The CDR3 extends over 13 amino acids. The CDR3 spells CASRLAGQETQYF. The DNA of the CDR3 is TGTGCTAGTCGACTAGCGGGGCAAGAGACCCAGTACTTC.

V and J are TRBV28 and TRBJ1-1, with D unresolved. This CDR3 contains 14 residues. Germline V gene lookup returns CDR1 MDHEN and CDR2 SYDVKM. Deletions cut 3 bases from V and 0 bases from J, with 8 bases between. CDR3 coding DNA: TGTGCCAGCAGTTTTTTGACAATGAACACTGAAGCTTTCTTT. Translation: CASSFLTMNTEAFF. Full variable domain (rest looked up from reference TRBV28 and TRBJ1-1): DVKVTQSSRYLVKRTGEKVFLECVQDMDHENMFWYRQDPGLGLRLIYFSYDVKMKEKGDIPEGYSVSREKKERFSLILESASTNQTSMYLCASSFLTMNTEAFFGQGTRLTVV.

The rearrangement joins TRBV6-5 to TRBJ2-7; 10 bases match TRBD1. The trim removed 7 bases at V and 3 bases at J, leaving 9 bases unmatched. This CDR3 has 15 amino acids. CDR1 is MNHEY and CDR2 is SVGAGI in the germline V gene. DNA for the CDR3: TGTGCCAGCACCCGCGGGGGGACAGGGGACTACGAGCAGTACGTC. Its protein product is CASTRGGTGDYEQYV.

Only a few counts were recorded for this clone. The V call is TRBV19, the J call TRBJ1-5, with no clear D. The CDR3 loop spans 12 amino acids. The V end was cut by 8 bases, the J end by 10 bases, with 15 bases between. Per the germline V gene, CDR1 is LNHDA and CDR2 is SQIVND (reference sequence). This CDR3 is CASRAAEGPQHF. Written as DNA, the CDR3 is TGTGCCAGTCGGGCAGCAGAGGGTCCCCAGCATTTT.

The J gene is TRBJ2-3, the V gene TRBV6-2 or TRBV6-3; 9 positions agree with TRBD2. The CDR3 covers 17 residues. The germline V gene encodes CDR1 MNHEY and CDR2 SVGEGT. V gave up 0 bases and J gave up 2 bases; unmatched junction bases: 6. For the CDR3, the DNA is TGTGCCAGCAGTTACTCGGGTAGCGGGGGCCTCACAGATACGCAGTATTTT. Its translation: CASSYSGSGGLTDTQYF.

This chain joins TRBV5-1 and TRBJ1-3, with D unresolved. The CDR3 extends over 15 amino acids. The germline gives CDR1 SGHRS, CDR2 YFSETQ. The V and J ends lost 0 bases and 0 bases respectively, with 7 bases between them. The CDR3 loop is CASSLGGSSGNTIYF. The DNA for the CDR3 is TGCGCCAGCAGCTTGGGAGGGAGCTCTGGAAACACCATATATTTT. The full variable domain, with the rest looked up from reference TRBV5-1 and TRBJ1-3, is KAGVTQTPRYLIKTRGQQVTLSCSPISGHRSVSWYQQTPGQGLQFLFEYFSETQRNKGNFPGRFSGRQFSNSRSEMNVSTLELGDSALYLCASSLGGSSGNTIYFGEGSWLTVV.

The chain is built from TRBV15 and TRBJ2-7, with a weak D call TRBD1 (5 bases). V shed 8 bases and J shed 3 bases, with 14 bases lying between them. CDR1 and CDR2 (germline): LNHNV, YYDKDF (reference sequence). The CDR3 has 13 amino acids. CDR3 bases: TGTGCCACCTTGGACAATCCAGTCTACGAGCAGTACGTC. It yields the protein CATLDNPVYEQYV.

The rearrangement links TRBV30 to TRBJ1-6; 9 bases agree with TRBD1. The germline V gene encodes CDR1 GTSNPN and CDR2 SVGIG (reference sequence). The CDR3 extends over 15 amino acids. V lost 3 bases and J lost 5; bases outside the gene matches: 5. In DNA, the CDR3 is TGTGCCTGGAGAATACAGGGGGCTAATAATTCACCCCTCCACTTT. Translated, it gives CAWRIQGANNSPLHF.

The chain is built from TRBV18 and TRBJ1-1, with D hard to call. V shed 5 bases and J shed 3 bases, with 13 bases lying between them. CDR1 is KGHSH and CDR2 is LQKENI in the germline V gene. The CDR3 runs to 14 residues. The CDR3 bases are TGTGCCAGCTCATTACAAAGACGGGACACTGAAGCTTTCTTT. It is translated as CASSLQRRDTEAFF.

J is TRBJ2-1 and V is TRBV7-2; TRBD2 aligns across 13 bases. Trimming cost V 5 bases and J 9 bases; bases outside gene matches: 4. The CDR3 sequence is 14 residues long. From germline, CDR1 is SGHTA and CDR2 FQGNSA. The CDR3 is CASSGGLAGSEQFF. As DNA, the CDR3 is TGTGCCAGCAGCGGGGGACTAGCGGGAAGTGAGCAGTTCTTC.

This clone showed up just a few times. The chain carries TRBV5-6 and TRBJ2-2; no definite D call. CDR3 size: 14 residues. CDR1 and CDR2 (germline): SGHDT, YYEEEE. V lost 2 bases, J lost 4 bases, and 9 bases lay in between. CDR3 bases: TGTGCCAGCAGCTTTCGGAGTCCCACCGGGGAGCTGTTTTTT. Amino acids: CASSFRSPTGELFF.

The rearrangement links TRBV24-1 to TRBJ2-3, with 7 bases lining up with TRBD1. Trimming took 3 bases from V and 6 from J; bases not matched to a gene: 5. The CDR3 runs to 14 residues. Per the germline V gene, CDR1 is KGHDR and CDR2 is SFDVKD. For the CDR3, the DNA is TGTGCCACCAGTGATCCTACAGGGGCGGATACGCAGTATTTT. It is translated as CATSDPTGADTQYF.

This clone was seen once. This chain joins TRBV7-2 and TRBJ1-6; D gene ambiguous. Germline values: CDR1 SGHTA, CDR2 FQGNSA. CDR3 length: 14 residues. Trimming stripped 5 bases from V and 8 bases from J, with 13 bases between. The CDR3 reads CASSVLGSDSPLHF. For the CDR3, the DNA is TGTGCCAGCAGCGTGCTAGGGAGTGATTCACCCCTCCACTTT.

This sequence joins TRBV12-5 and TRBJ2-5, with D possibly being TRBD2 (6 bases). Germline V gene lookup returns CDR1 LGHNT and CDR2 FRNRAP. The CDR3 sequence is 15 residues long. The germline V and J ends were trimmed by 3 bases and 0 bases, with 11 bases remaining between them. DNA for the CDR3: TGTGCTAGTGGTTTTGACAGCGGGTACCAAGAGACCCAGTACTTC. It specifies CASGFDSGYQETQYF.

J is TRBJ2-7 and V is TRBV18; 10 nucleotides match TRBD1. CDR3 length: 15 amino acids. After removal of 3 bases from V and 3 bases from J, the junction contained 5 bases not matched to a gene. CDR1 KGHSH and CDR2 LQKENI come from the germline V gene. Here the CDR3 reads CASSPGQGWVYEQYF. DNA for the CDR3: TGTGCCAGCTCACCGGGACAGGGGTGGGTCTACGAGCAGTACTTC.

This chain uses TRBV5-1 with TRBJ1-1; the match to TRBD1 covers 8 bases. The CDR3 totals 16 residues. In germline, CDR1 is SGHRS, CDR2 YFSETQ. J gave up 6 bases and V 5 bases, and 15 bases lay outside the gene matches. The CDR3 DNA is TGCGCCAGCAGTTTAACGACAGGGGACTATCCTGCTGAAGCTTTCTTT. Translation: CASSLTTGDYPAEAFF. Variable domain in full (rest from reference TRBV5-1 and TRBJ1-1): KAGVTQTPRYLIKTRGQQVTLSCSPISGHRSVSWYQQTPGQGLQFLFEYFSETQRNKGNFPGRFSGRQFSNSRSEMNVSTLELGDSALYLCASSLTTGDYPAEAFFGQGTRLTVV.

This clone was seen a handful of times. This chain connects TRBV11-2 to TRBJ1-1; D is possibly TRBD1 (5 bases). Germline assignment: CDR1 SGHAT and CDR2 FQNNGV. The CDR3 is 16 amino acids. V lost 5 bases and J lost 3, with 19 bases in between. CDR3 DNA: TGTGCCAGCAGCCCCCTAGGGGAAACAGGCCACACTGAAGCTTTCTTT. Translation: CASSPLGETGHTEAFF.

In its sample, this clone was seen once. This chain uses TRBV5-6 with TRBJ1-2; no definite D call. This CDR3 is built from 15 residues. V was pared by 2 bases and J by 1 base, with 12 bases between. CDR1 is SGHDT, CDR2 YYEEEE, per germline. The CDR3 loop reads CASSFLDRGNYGYTF. In nucleotides, the CDR3 is TGTGCCAGCAGCTTCCTAGACCGCGGTAACTATGGCTACACCTTC.

This rearrangement joins TRBV12-3 or TRBV12-4 to TRBJ1-1; no firm D call. Between the trimmed V and J ends, which lost 1 base and 1 base, there was a span of 4 bases. The CDR3 covers 13 residues. The CDR3 DNA reads TGTGCCAGCAGTTTAGTCCAGAACACTGAAGCTTTCTTT. It yields the protein CASSLVQNTEAFF.

The rearrangement links TRBV9 to TRBJ1-5, with D possibly being TRBD1 (6 bases). There are 19 residues in the CDR3. The V gene lost 0 bases and the J gene lost 0 bases, with 19 bases spanning the gap. Per the germline V gene, CDR1 is SGDLS and CDR2 is YYNGEE. This chain's CDR3 is CASSVGDPGHLSSNQPQHF. CDR3 in DNA: TGTGCCAGCAGCGTAGGGGACCCGGGACACCTTTCTAGCAATCAGCCCCAGCATTTT.

This chain connects TRBV7-9 to TRBJ1-1; D is undetermined. The germline V gene encodes CDR1 SEHNR and CDR2 FQNEAQ (reference sequence). Between the trimmed V and J ends, which lost 4 bases and 4 bases, there was a span of 13 bases. The CDR3 sequence is 14 residues long. Written as DNA, the CDR3 is TGTGCCAGCAGCTCATGGGAGCGGGTCACTGAAGCTTTCTTT. It yields the protein CASSSWERVTEAFF.

The chain couples TRBV11-2 to TRBJ2-4; a weak D match, TRBD1 (6 bases). CDR1 SGHAT and CDR2 FQNNGV come from the germline V gene. This CDR3 comprises 17 residues. V was pared by 7 bases and J by 0 bases, with 19 bases between. The CDR3 bases are TGTGCCAGCACCCCCATTGGGGGCCCTCTAGCCAAAAACATTCAGTACTTC. Encoded protein: CASTPIGGPLAKNIQYF.

V is TRBV27 and J is TRBJ1-1, with D maybe TRBD1 (6 bases). Trimming pared 3 bases from V and 0 bases from J, leaving 8 bases between. CDR1 is MNHEY and CDR2 is SMNVEV in the germline V gene (reference sequence). The CDR3 consists of 14 residues. For the CDR3, the DNA is TGTGCCAGCAGTTTTCGACAGGTGAACACTGAAGCTTTCTTT. It encodes CASSFRQVNTEAFF.

The genes are TRBV2 and TRBJ1-4, with D uncertain. Germline V gives CDR1 SNHLY, CDR2 FYNNEI. CDR3 length equals 15 residues. Between the trimmed V and J ends, which lost 0 bases and 8 bases, there was a span of 13 bases. The CDR3 protein is CASSEAEFKEEKLFF. The CDR3, as DNA: TGTGCCAGCAGTGAAGCGGAGTTTAAGGAGGAAAAACTGTTTTTT.

This chain joins TRBV28 and TRBJ1-5, with D perhaps matching TRBD1 (6 bases). V was cut by 7 bases and J by 2 bases, with 24 bases left in between. Germline loops: CDR1 MDHEN, CDR2 SYDVKM. The CDR3 contains 18 residues. DNA of the CDR3: TGTGCCAGCACGGCCCCAGGGGTCCTACCTGGGGGCAATCAGCCCCAGCATTTT. Translation gives CASTAPGVLPGGNQPQHF.

The genes are TRBV5-1 and TRBJ1-2, with 7 positions matching TRBD1. The junction had 10 bases not matched to a gene; V was cut back by 4 bases and J by 4 bases. Germline CDR1 reads SGHRS; CDR2 reads YFSETQ. The CDR3 covers 15 residues. The CDR3 DNA sequence: TGCGCCAGCAGCGTCCCGACAGGGTCTTCCTATGGCTACACCTTC. This sequence encodes CASSVPTGSSYGYTF.

The V and J genes are TRBV19 and TRBJ1-2; the match to TRBD1 covers 8 bases. CDR1 and CDR2 from the germline V gene are LNHDA and SQIVND (reference sequence). The CDR3 runs to 12 residues. V shed 2 bases, J shed 10 bases, and the junction held 3 bases outside the gene matches. The CDR3 sequence is CASSIWDRNYTF. The DNA of the CDR3 is TGTGCCAGTAGTATATGGGACAGGAACTACACCTTC.